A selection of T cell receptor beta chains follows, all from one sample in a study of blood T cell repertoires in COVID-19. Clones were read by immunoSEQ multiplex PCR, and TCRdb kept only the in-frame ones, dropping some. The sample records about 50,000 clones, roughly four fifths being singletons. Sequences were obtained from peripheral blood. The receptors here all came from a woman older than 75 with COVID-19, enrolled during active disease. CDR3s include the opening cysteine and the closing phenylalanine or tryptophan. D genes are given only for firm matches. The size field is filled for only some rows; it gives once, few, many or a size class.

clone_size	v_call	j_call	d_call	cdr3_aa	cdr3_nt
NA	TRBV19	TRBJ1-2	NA	CASSMDTLTSYGYTF	TGTGCCAGTAGTATGGACACACTTACATCCTATGGCTACACCTTC
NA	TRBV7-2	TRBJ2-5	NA	CASSLVSREETQYF	TGTGCCAGCAGCTTAGTGTCCAGGGAAGAGACCCAGTACTTC
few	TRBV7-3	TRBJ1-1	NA	CASSPGREDTEAFF	TGTGCCAGCAGCCCCGGCAGGGAGGACACTGAAGCTTTCTTT
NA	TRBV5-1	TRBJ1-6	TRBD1	CASSRDRVSPLHF	TGCGCCAGCAGCAGGGACAGGGTGTCACCCCTCCACTTT
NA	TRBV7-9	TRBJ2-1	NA	CASSPPLSSYNEQFF	TGTGCCAGCAGCCCACCTTTGAGCTCCTACAATGAGCAGTTCTTC
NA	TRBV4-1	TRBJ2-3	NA	CASSRVGGLETDTQYF	TGCGCCAGCAGCCGCGTCGGCGGTCTCGAGACAGATACGCAGTATTTT
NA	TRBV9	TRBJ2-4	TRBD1	CASSATGDLAKNIQYF	TGTGCCAGCAGCGCGACAGGGGATCTAGCCAAAAACATTCAGTACTTC
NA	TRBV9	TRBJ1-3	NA	CASSVGSGNSGNTIYF	TGTGCCAGCAGCGTAGGATCAGGGAATTCTGGAAACACCATATATTTT
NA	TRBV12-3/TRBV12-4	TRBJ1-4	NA	CASSLAFNEKLFF	TGTGCCAGCAGTTTAGCCTTCAATGAAAAACTGTTTTTT
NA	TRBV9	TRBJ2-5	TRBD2	CASSGEAGGVETQYF	TGTGCCAGCAGCGGGGAAGCGGGAGGCGTGGAGACCCAGTACTTC
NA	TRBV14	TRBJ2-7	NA	CASSHDPLGRQYF	TGTGCCAGCAGCCACGACCCACTAGGTCGGCAGTACTTC
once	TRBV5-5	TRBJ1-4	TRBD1	CASSWGTAEKLFF	TGTGCCAGCAGCTGGGGGACAGCCGAAAAACTGTTTTTT
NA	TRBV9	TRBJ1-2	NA	CASSVGGPYGYTF	TGTGCCAGCAGCGTAGGGGGGCCCTATGGCTACACCTTC
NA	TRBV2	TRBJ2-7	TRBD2	CASRDSGVSYEQYF	TGTGCCAGCAGAGATAGCGGGGTGTCGTACGAGCAGTACTTC
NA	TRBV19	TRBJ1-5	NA	CASSIEGSINQPQHF	TGTGCCAGTAGTATAGAGGGCAGCATCAATCAGCCCCAGCATTTT
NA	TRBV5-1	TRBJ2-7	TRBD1	CASSRTGEYEQYF	TGCGCCAGCAGTCGGACAGGGGAGTACGAGCAGTACTTC
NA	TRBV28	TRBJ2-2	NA	CASSEGARTGELFF	TGTGCCAGCAGCGAAGGGGCGCGAACCGGGGAGCTGTTTTTT
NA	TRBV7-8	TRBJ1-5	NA	CASSQQGGASNQPQHF	TGTGCCAGCAGCCAACAGGGAGGGGCAAGCAATCAGCCCCAGCATTTT
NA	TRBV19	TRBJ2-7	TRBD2	CASRPSGTSNYEQYF	TGTGCCAGTAGGCCTAGCGGGACGTCAAACTACGAGCAGTACTTC
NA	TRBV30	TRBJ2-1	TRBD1	CAWGDKGYRGFNEQFF	TGTGCCTGGGGCGATAAAGGTTACAGGGGGTTCAATGAGCAGTTCTTC
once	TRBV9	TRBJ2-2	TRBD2	CASSRESGRNTGELFF	TGTGCCAGCAGCCGTGAAAGCGGGAGGAACACCGGGGAGCTGTTTTTT
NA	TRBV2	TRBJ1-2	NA	CAGQRLGYSIFGYTF	TGTGCCGGACAACGGCTCGGGTATTCTATCTTTGGCTACACCTTC
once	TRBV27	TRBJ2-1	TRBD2	CASSLPGRAGIVDEQFF	TGTGCCAGCAGTTTGCCCGGGAGAGCGGGAATCGTAGATGAGCAGTTCTTC
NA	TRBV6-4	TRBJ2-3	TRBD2	CASSDSMASGADTQYF	TGTGCCAGCAGTGACTCGATGGCTAGCGGGGCGGATACGCAGTATTTT
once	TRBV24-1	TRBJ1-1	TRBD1	CATRGTGRNTEAFF	TGTGCCACCAGAGGGACAGGGAGGAACACTGAAGCTTTCTTT
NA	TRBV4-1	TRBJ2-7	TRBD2	CASSQGAGTSGSGQYF	TGCGCCAGCAGCCAAGGGGCTGGGACTAGCGGGAGCGGGCAGTACTTC
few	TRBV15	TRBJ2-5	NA	CATSRDRGETQYF	TGTGCCACCAGCAGAGACAGGGGTGAGACCCAGTACTTC
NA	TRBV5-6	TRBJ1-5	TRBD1	CASSRQGAPVWPQHF	TGTGCCAGCAGCCGACAGGGGGCGCCCGTCTGGCCCCAGCATTTT
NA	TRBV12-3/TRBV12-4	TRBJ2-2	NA	CASSLFAGELFF	TGTGCCAGCAGTTTATTCGCCGGGGAGCTGTTTTTT
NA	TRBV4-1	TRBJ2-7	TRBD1	CASSQTPGQGYEQYF	TGCGCCAGCAGCCAAACACCGGGACAGGGCTACGAGCAGTACTTC
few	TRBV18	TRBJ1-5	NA	CASSQNRNQPQHF	TGTGCCAGCTCACAGAACAGAAATCAGCCCCAGCATTTT
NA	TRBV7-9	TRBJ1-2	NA	CASSFLLAPRGYGYTF	TGTGCCAGCAGCTTTTTGCTGGCTCCTCGCGGTTATGGCTACACCTTC
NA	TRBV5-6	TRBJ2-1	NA	CASSPRGFYNEQFF	TGTGCCAGCAGTCCAAGAGGATTCTACAATGAGCAGTTCTTC
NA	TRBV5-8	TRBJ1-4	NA	CASSLVPVNEKLFF	TGTGCCAGCAGCTTGGTGCCGGTGAATGAAAAACTGTTTTTT
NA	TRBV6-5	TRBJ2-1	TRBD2	CASSYPKGLAGGPQFF	TGTGCCAGCAGTTACCCGAAGGGACTAGCGGGAGGGCCGCAGTTCTTC
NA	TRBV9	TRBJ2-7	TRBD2	CASSVGLAGTYEQYF	TGTGCCAGCAGCGTAGGGCTAGCGGGAACCTACGAGCAGTACTTC
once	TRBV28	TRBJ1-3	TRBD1	CASSTGTGISGNTIYF	TGTGCCAGCAGCACAGGGACAGGGATCTCTGGAAACACCATATATTTT
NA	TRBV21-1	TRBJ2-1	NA	CASSATGDEFF	TGTGCCAGCAGTGCCACGGGGGACGAATTCTTC
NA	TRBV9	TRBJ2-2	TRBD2	CASSRAGDGYTGELFF	TGTGCCAGCAGCAGAGCGGGAGATGGGTACACCGGGGAGCTGTTTTTT
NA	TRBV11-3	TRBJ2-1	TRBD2	CASSHREGSSYNEQFF	TGTGCCAGCAGCCATCGGGAGGGGAGCTCCTACAATGAGCAGTTCTTC
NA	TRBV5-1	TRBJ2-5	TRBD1	CASSLVQGARGYQETQYF	TGCGCCAGCAGCTTGGTTCAGGGGGCAAGAGGGTACCAAGAGACCCAGTACTTC
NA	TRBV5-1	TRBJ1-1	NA	CASSTQQGLNTEAFF	TGCGCCAGCAGCACCCAACAGGGCCTGAACACTGAAGCTTTCTTT
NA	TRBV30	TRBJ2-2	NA	CAAGTDNTGELFF	TGTGCTGCCGGGACTGACAACACCGGGGAGCTGTTTTTT
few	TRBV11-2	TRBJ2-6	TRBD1	CASSGQQGAGANVLTF	TGTGCCAGCAGCGGTCAACAGGGGGCCGGGGCCAACGTCCTGACTTTC
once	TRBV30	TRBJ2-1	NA	CAWRSPGSYNEQFF	TGTGCCTGGAGGAGCCCAGGTTCCTACAATGAGCAGTTCTTC
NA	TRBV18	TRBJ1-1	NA	CASSPGANTEAFF	TGTGCCAGCTCACCGGGGGCGAACACTGAAGCTTTCTTT
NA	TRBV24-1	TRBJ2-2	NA	CATSVRGTNTGELFF	TGTGCCACCAGTGTTAGGGGGACGAACACCGGGGAGCTGTTTTTT
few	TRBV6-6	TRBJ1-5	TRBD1	CASTTGGNQPQHF	TGTGCCAGCACAACAGGGGGCAATCAGCCCCAGCATTTT